This TCR beta chain was recovered during a study of early stage breast cancer tumors. Study details: Most of the 16 invasive tumors were ER+, PR+ and HER2-.

Overall study results and limits: Tumors had roughly 2.6-fold higher T cell density than normal breast. Commonly generated sequences made up most enriched TCRB sequences shared between patients.

Measured with immunoSEQ multiplex PCR; TCRdb has only the in-frame clones, and not every one. The sample lists 25,000 to 35,000 clones, 74% seen once, with around 9.1% in the top ten. This clone turned up a few times. As yet, its antigen is unknown. The CDR3 is made up of 15 amino acids. Germline V gene lookup returns CDR1 LGHNT and CDR2 FRNRAP. The V end lost 1 base, the J end lost 2 bases, and 9 bases lay between the germline ends. The sample comprised breast tumor tissue. The chain uses TRBV12-5 and TRBJ1-5; D is possibly TRBD1 (6 bases). The receptor comes from a person aged 25 to 45 with breast cancer. This CDR3 is CASGLEGGGNQPQHF. In DNA, the CDR3 is TGTGCTAGTGGTTTGGAGGGGGGCGGCAATCAGCCCCAGCATTTT.